Listed below are T cell receptor beta chains from one sample, sequenced in a study of T-cell memory formation after mild COVID-19. TCRdb re-analysed the 5' RACE reads in MiXCR, keeping a single row per CDR3 protein. Of about 400,000 distinct CDR3 sequences listed, around a quarter are singletons. Sequencing was carried out using PBMCs or a T cell subset sorted from them (not recorded which). The receptor source for this set is an adult woman who had mild COVID-19 (a few samples of this study predate the infection). Cell type and time point are not known. The CDR3 runs from the conserved cysteine through the conserved F or W. Rows give clone size only sometimes, using once, few, many, or a class for an expanded clone.

j_call: TRBJ2-3
v_call: TRBV5-5
clone_size: few
cdr3_length: 14
cdr3_aa: CASTAGQGLDTQYF

j_call: TRBJ2-7
v_call: TRBV20-1
clone_size: -
cdr3_length: 15
cdr3_aa: CSARDGHRGGDEQYF

j_call: TRBJ1-4
v_call: TRBV12-3/TRBV12-4
clone_size: -
cdr3_length: 16
cdr3_aa: CASSTNLGTGGEKLFF

j_call: TRBJ2-5
v_call: TRBV5-1
clone_size: few
cdr3_length: 14
cdr3_aa: CASSLGGGTETQYF

j_call: TRBJ2-7
v_call: TRBV11-2
clone_size: few
cdr3_length: 15
cdr3_aa: CASSWGTGPLYEQYF

j_call: TRBJ2-2
v_call: TRBV5-4
clone_size: -
cdr3_length: 15
cdr3_aa: CATKASGQNTGELFF

j_call: TRBJ1-1
v_call: TRBV7-2
clone_size: -
cdr3_length: 14
cdr3_aa: CASSLLREGTEAFF

j_call: TRBJ2-6
v_call: TRBV7-8
clone_size: -
cdr3_length: 13
cdr3_aa: CASLLSGANVLTF

j_call: TRBJ2-5
v_call: TRBV12-3/TRBV12-4
clone_size: few
cdr3_length: 11
cdr3_aa: CASSAVETQYF

j_call: TRBJ2-7
v_call: TRBV20-1
clone_size: once
cdr3_length: 12
cdr3_aa: CSARTATDEQYF

j_call: TRBJ2-2
v_call: TRBV7-8
clone_size: -
cdr3_length: 15
cdr3_aa: CASFRLKNNTGELFF

j_call: TRBJ1-5
v_call: TRBV28
clone_size: -
cdr3_length: 13
cdr3_aa: CAAGQGMSQPQHF

j_call: TRBJ2-1
v_call: TRBV19
clone_size: -
cdr3_length: 16
cdr3_aa: CASSITSGGDYNEQFF

j_call: TRBJ2-5
v_call: TRBV5-4
clone_size: few
cdr3_length: 16
cdr3_aa: CASSLDSRGGRETQYF

j_call: TRBJ1-2
v_call: TRBV30
clone_size: -
cdr3_length: 14
cdr3_aa: CAWSGPRNSYGYTF

j_call: TRBJ2-7
v_call: TRBV28
clone_size: -
cdr3_length: 14
cdr3_aa: CASRLYGSSYEQYF

j_call: TRBJ2-3
v_call: TRBV7-6
clone_size: few
cdr3_length: 16
cdr3_aa: CASSNRGGGSTDTQYF

j_call: TRBJ1-1
v_call: TRBV7-6
clone_size: -
cdr3_length: 14
cdr3_aa: CASSQQGWDTEAFF

j_call: TRBJ2-3
v_call: TRBV4-2
clone_size: few
cdr3_length: 16
cdr3_aa: CASSSRAGGTRDTQYF

j_call: TRBJ2-7
v_call: TRBV9
clone_size: -
cdr3_length: 15
cdr3_aa: CASSVARDWSYEQYF

j_call: TRBJ2-2
v_call: TRBV16
clone_size: -
cdr3_length: 13
cdr3_aa: CASTPTRPGELFF

j_call: TRBJ2-3
v_call: TRBV19
clone_size: few
cdr3_length: 14
cdr3_aa: CASSIPWSTDTQYF

j_call: TRBJ1-6
v_call: TRBV12-3/TRBV12-4
clone_size: few
cdr3_length: 16
cdr3_aa: CASKKPGQGSGSPLHF

j_call: TRBJ2-1
v_call: TRBV15
clone_size: few
cdr3_length: 13
cdr3_aa: CATSGPGPWEQFF

j_call: TRBJ2-7
v_call: TRBV7-2
clone_size: few
cdr3_length: 15
cdr3_aa: CASSLDGALSYEQYF

j_call: TRBJ2-5
v_call: TRBV7-9
clone_size: -
cdr3_length: 13
cdr3_aa: CASCPLEWGTQYF

j_call: TRBJ2-1
v_call: TRBV6-2/TRBV6-3
clone_size: -
cdr3_length: 12
cdr3_aa: CASSYPLNEQFF

j_call: TRBJ2-3
v_call: TRBV4-2
clone_size: -
cdr3_length: 15
cdr3_aa: CASSQERRPTDTQYF

j_call: TRBJ2-7
v_call: TRBV5-1
clone_size: few
cdr3_length: 13
cdr3_aa: CASSVDSRYEQYF

j_call: TRBJ2-7
v_call: TRBV30
clone_size: -
cdr3_length: 20
cdr3_aa: CAWSPPFGRIGGPSSYEQYF

j_call: TRBJ1-1
v_call: TRBV30
clone_size: few
cdr3_length: 14
cdr3_aa: CAWSVDRGNTEAFF

j_call: TRBJ1-1
v_call: TRBV27
clone_size: -
cdr3_length: 17
cdr3_aa: CASSSTWGGQLNTEAFF

j_call: TRBJ2-7
v_call: TRBV12-3/TRBV12-4
clone_size: few
cdr3_length: 12
cdr3_aa: CASSLARLEQYF

j_call: TRBJ1-1
v_call: TRBV15
clone_size: few
cdr3_length: 13
cdr3_aa: CATSSRDRVEAFF

j_call: TRBJ1-1
v_call: TRBV5-1
clone_size: -
cdr3_length: 12
cdr3_aa: CASSHGNVEAFF

j_call: TRBJ2-7
v_call: TRBV28
clone_size: -
cdr3_length: 16
cdr3_aa: CASSSPGHGVSYEQYF

j_call: TRBJ1-3
v_call: TRBV11-2
clone_size: few
cdr3_length: 17
cdr3_aa: CASSGTLGQVSGNTIYF

j_call: TRBJ2-3
v_call: TRBV29-1
clone_size: -
cdr3_length: 15
cdr3_aa: CSALAGSGKEDTQYF

j_call: TRBJ2-7
v_call: TRBV7-6
clone_size: -
cdr3_length: 14
cdr3_aa: CASSSFAGAYEQYF

j_call: TRBJ1-2
v_call: TRBV30
clone_size: -
cdr3_length: 13
cdr3_aa: CSLSVGANYGYTF

j_call: TRBJ2-1
v_call: TRBV7-9
clone_size: -
cdr3_length: 12
cdr3_aa: CASSLGVVEQFF

j_call: TRBJ1-1
v_call: TRBV28
clone_size: -
cdr3_length: 12
cdr3_aa: CASSLDRFEAFF

j_call: TRBJ2-5
v_call: TRBV4-2
clone_size: -
cdr3_length: 15
cdr3_aa: CASSQDRGTTETQYF

j_call: TRBJ2-5
v_call: TRBV7-3
clone_size: -
cdr3_length: 13
cdr3_aa: CTSSLDGRETQYF

j_call: TRBJ1-6
v_call: TRBV5-1
clone_size: few
cdr3_length: 15
cdr3_aa: CASSLPGTSNSPLHF

j_call: TRBJ1-1
v_call: TRBV24-1
clone_size: few
cdr3_length: 14
cdr3_aa: CATSDSAWNTEAFF

j_call: TRBJ2-7
v_call: TRBV11-2
clone_size: -
cdr3_length: 13
cdr3_aa: CASSRALAYEQYF

j_call: TRBJ2-3
v_call: TRBV24-1
clone_size: -
cdr3_length: 17
cdr3_aa: CATSDHRSGTFEDTQYF